This T cell receptor (beta chain) originates from a study of blood T cell repertoires in COVID-19. Study in general: PBMCs, B-cell-depleted T cells, or T cells were the source of the cDNA or gDNA that made up the material.

Authors' processing steps: Estimates of nucleated cell counts were drawn from the amplification of reference gene primers. Produced via immunoSEQ multiplex PCR; TCRdb's table is partial and in-frame only. The D gene and trimming were derived from the DNA, and the V and J assignments and clone size from that table. The sample shows tens of thousands of clones, about 86% of them seen only once. This clone was found once. V lost 2 bases and J lost 2; bases outside the gene matches: 6. The CDR3 is made up of 15 amino acids. Germline assignment: CDR1 SGDLS and CDR2 YYNGEE. This clonotype was sampled from a woman in her sixties or seventies with active COVID-19. Sequencing was done on a sample of peripheral blood. V is TRBV9 and J is TRBJ2-5; 7 bases map to TRBD1. The CDR3 region is CASSVEQGTQETQYF. As DNA, the CDR3 is TGTGCCAGCAGCGTCGAACAGGGGACACAAGAGACCCAGTACTTC. The full variable domain, completed using reference TRBV9 and TRBJ2-5, is DSGVTQTPKHLITATGQRVTLRCSPRSGDLSVYWYQQSLDQGLQFLIQYYNGEERAKGNILERFSAQQFPDLHSELNLSSLELGDSALYFCASSVEQGTQETQYFGPGTRLLVL.